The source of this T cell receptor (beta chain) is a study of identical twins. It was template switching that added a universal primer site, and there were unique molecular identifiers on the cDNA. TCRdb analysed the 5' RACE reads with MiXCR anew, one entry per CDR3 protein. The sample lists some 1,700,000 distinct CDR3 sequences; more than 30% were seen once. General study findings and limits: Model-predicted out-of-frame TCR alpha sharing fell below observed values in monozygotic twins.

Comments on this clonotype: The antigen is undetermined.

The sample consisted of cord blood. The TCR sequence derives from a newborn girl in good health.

The CDR3 region has the DNA TGCGCCAGCAGCTTGGTGGCCTTTGGCTACAATGAGCAGTTCTTC. It is translated as CASSLVAFGYNEQFF. This rearrangement joins TRBV5-1 to TRBJ2-1, with D hard to call. Germline V gene lookup returns CDR1 SGHRS and CDR2 YFSETQ. The CDR3 spans 15 residues. The V and J ends lost 0 bases and 3 bases respectively, with 10 bases between them.